Shown below are 32 T cell receptor beta chains from a single sample sequenced in a study of PD-1 blockade in mismatch repair-deficient tumors. The table came from immunoSEQ multiplex PCR; TCRdb's copy has only in-frame clones and leaves some out. The sample has about 110,000 clones, 65% to 80% seen once; the top ten hold less than 5.5%. Material: peripheral blood, obtained 60 to 65 weeks after starting pembrolizumab. Source of these receptors: an adult with mismatch repair-deficient cancer.

V gene TRBV30 combines with J gene TRBJ2-1; TRBD2 aligns across 12 bases. CDR1 GTSNPN and CDR2 SVGIG come from the germline V gene (reference sequence). J was trimmed by 1 base and V by 3 bases; bases with no gene match: 1. This CDR3 is built from 15 residues. DNA of the CDR3: TGTGCCTGGAGAGGACTAGCGGGGTCCTACAATGAGCAGTTCTTC. Translation: CAWRGLAGSYNEQFF.

The chain joins TRBV27 to TRBJ1-5; no clear D. Germline loops: CDR1 MNHEY, CDR2 SMNVEV (reference sequence). V lost 3 bases, J lost 0 bases, and 9 bases lay in between. The CDR3 spans 15 residues. This chain's CDR3 is CASSFRGYSNQPQHF. CDR3 DNA sequence: TGTGCCAGCAGTTTTCGCGGATATAGCAATCAGCCCCAGCATTTT.

V gene TRBV6-1 combines with J gene TRBJ2-3, with D unresolved. The germline gives CDR1 MNHNS, CDR2 SASEGT. Deletions cut 1 base from V and 2 bases from J, with 16 bases between. This CDR3 is 17 amino acids long. The CDR3 sequence: CASSEGMYQSYTDTQYF. CDR3 nucleotides: TGTGCCAGCAGTGAAGGAATGTACCAGAGCTACACAGATACGCAGTATTTT.

The chain carries TRBV19 and TRBJ2-7; 11 bases align to TRBD2. From germline, CDR1 is LNHDA and CDR2 SQIVND (reference sequence). V was pared by 3 bases and J by 3 bases, with 1 base of the junction left unmatched. The CDR3 extends over 14 amino acids. CDR3 amino acids: CASSIGTSGYEQYF. Here the CDR3 DNA reads TGTGCCAGTAGTATCGGGACTAGCGGCTACGAGCAGTACTTC.

The gene calls are TRBV11-2 and TRBJ2-5, with D possibly being TRBD2 (5 bases). The V gene's germline CDR1 is SGHAT and CDR2 FQNNGV. This CDR3 comprises 15 residues. Trimming pared 1 base from V and 2 bases from J, leaving 11 bases between. In DNA, the CDR3 is TGTGCCAGCAGCTTAGGTGTGACTAAACAAGAGACCCAGTACTTC. It encodes CASSLGVTKQETQYF.

The rearrangement joins TRBV6-5 to TRBJ2-7; no clear D gene. V was clipped by 5 bases and J by 3 bases, with 8 bases between them. CDR1 and CDR2 (germline): MNHEY, SVGAGI. The CDR3 is made up of 12 amino acids. CDR3 sequence (DNA): TGTGCCAGCAGTGAAATAGTCTACGAGCAGTACTTC. The encoded protein is CASSEIVYEQYF.

The V call is TRBV2, the J call TRBJ1-1; 8 bases match TRBD1. In germline, CDR1 is SNHLY, CDR2 FYNNEI. CDR3 size: 15 residues. J was trimmed by 11 bases and V by 4 bases; bases with no gene match: 15. This chain's CDR3 is CASSGFYSTNRGAFF. In nucleotides, the CDR3 is TGTGCCAGCAGTGGATTCTACTCGACGAACAGGGGGGCTTTCTTT.

This chain joins TRBV30 and TRBJ1-1, with D hard to call. Germline V gene data show CDR1 as GTSNPN and CDR2 as SVGIG (reference sequence). V was pared by 0 bases and J by 1 base, with 6 bases between. CDR3 length equals 13 residues. This CDR3 is CAWSVTRNTEAFF. The CDR3 DNA reads TGTGCCTGGAGTGTAACCAGGAACACTGAAGCTTTCTTT.

This clone appeared once. J is TRBJ2-7 and V is TRBV27, with a possible D match to TRBD1 (5 bases). CDR3 size: 16 residues. V shed 0 bases and J shed 3 bases, with 15 bases lying between them. Germline V gene sequence: CDR1 MNHEY, CDR2 SMNVEV (reference sequence). CDR3 region: CASSLSPRQSLYEQYF. CDR3 nucleotide sequence: TGTGCCAGCAGTTTATCGCCACGACAGTCCCTCTACGAGCAGTACTTC.

The chain couples TRBV11-3 to TRBJ2-5, with a weak D call TRBD1 (6 bases). The ends were cut back, 1 base at V and 4 bases at J, with 13 bases in the middle. Germline CDR1 and CDR2: SGHNT and YENEEA. The CDR3 runs 15 residues. This CDR3 reads CASSLARTGSETQYF. CDR3 coding DNA: TGTGCCAGCAGCTTAGCCAGAACAGGGTCAGAGACCCAGTACTTC.

The V gene is TRBV15, the J gene TRBJ2-1; D not resolved. The germline V and J ends were trimmed by 5 bases and 1 base, with 12 bases remaining between them. CDR1 is LNHNV, CDR2 YYDKDF, per germline (reference sequence). The CDR3 loop spans 15 amino acids. The CDR3 reads CATSVSLNSYNEQFF. Written as DNA, the CDR3 is TGTGCCACCAGCGTTTCGTTAAATTCCTACAATGAGCAGTTCTTC.

The chain is built from TRBV27 and TRBJ2-7; maybe TRBD2 (5 bases). V shed 5 bases and J shed 0 bases, with 11 bases lying between them. There are 14 residues in the CDR3. The germline V gene encodes CDR1 MNHEY and CDR2 SMNVEV (reference sequence). The CDR3 is CASSRLAHSYEQYF. CDR3 sequence (DNA): TGTGCCAGCAGTCGGCTAGCCCACTCCTACGAGCAGTACTTC.

This clone was picked up one time. The chain links TRBV5-6 to TRBJ2-7; D is perhaps TRBD1 or TRBD2 (5 bases each). V was cut by 5 bases and J by 2 bases, with 17 bases left in between. In germline, CDR1 is SGHDT, CDR2 YYEEEE. The CDR3 length is 15 residues. The CDR3 bases are TGTGCCAGCAGTTACCCCGGGGCCCCCGCCTACGAGCAGTACTTC. Amino acids: CASSYPGAPAYEQYF.

The rearrangement links TRBV7-9 to TRBJ2-5; maybe TRBD2 (6 bases). V was clipped by 5 bases and J by 2 bases, with 12 bases between them. Germline-derived CDR1 and CDR2 are SEHNR and FQNEAQ (reference sequence). CDR3 length: 14 residues. The CDR3: CASSDPGLQETQYF. The CDR3 region has the DNA TGTGCCAGCAGCGATCCGGGACTGCAAGAGACCCAGTACTTC.

V and J are TRBV4-1 and TRBJ2-1, with D tentatively TRBD1 (5 bases). CDR3 size: 14 residues. CDR1 and CDR2 from the germline V gene are MGHRA and YSYEKL. V gave up 1 base and J gave up 9 bases, with 13 bases separating them. This CDR3 is CASSQALGVSEQFF. The CDR3 coding sequence is TGCGCCAGCAGCCAAGCCCTAGGGGTCTCTGAGCAGTTCTTC.

J is TRBJ2-7 and V is TRBV5-1, with a possible D match to TRBD1 (6 bases). Germline CDR1 is SGHRS and CDR2 is YFSETQ. Trimming left V 4 bases short and J 0 bases short, with 14 bases between. The CDR3 totals 15 residues. Written as DNA, the CDR3 is TGCGCCAGCAGCCCGGAACAGGGTAGCTCCTACGAGCAGTACTTC. It yields the protein CASSPEQGSSYEQYF.

The rearrangement links TRBV5-4 to TRBJ2-3, with D possibly being TRBD1 (5 bases). CDR1 and CDR2 (germline): SGHNT, YYREEE (reference sequence). The CDR3 sequence is 16 residues long. Trimming took off 4 bases at V and 1 base at J, with 16 bases between the two ends. Here the CDR3 reads CASSLGAVAGTDTQYF. The CDR3 DNA follows: TGTGCCAGCAGCCTAGGGGCGGTGGCGGGCACAGATACGCAGTATTTT.

The V and J genes are TRBV5-1 and TRBJ2-2; D may be TRBD1 (6 bases). The V end lost 1 base, the J end lost 5 bases, and 12 bases lay between the germline ends. The CDR3 is made up of 15 amino acids. CDR1 is SGHRS and CDR2 is YFSETQ in the germline V gene. The DNA of the CDR3 is TGCGCCAGCAGCTTGCAACAGGGAATGACCGGGGAGCTGTTTTTT. Protein sequence: CASSLQQGMTGELFF.

This clone was detected only a few times. J is TRBJ2-1 and V is TRBV18, with D perhaps TRBD1 (6 bases). V was trimmed by 6 bases and J by 6 bases, leaving 18 bases between them. The CDR3 is 15 residues long. Germline V gene sequence: CDR1 KGHSH, CDR2 LQKENI. The CDR3 DNA sequence: TGTGCCAGCTCCCGACAGGTCCAGGCAAGCAATGAGCAGTTCTTC. It specifies CASSRQVQASNEQFF.

This sequence joins TRBV10-3 and TRBJ1-1; tentative D call: TRBD1 (6 bases). The CDR3 contains 15 residues. The V gene lost 3 bases and the J gene lost 1 base, with 12 bases spanning the gap. The germline gives CDR1 ENHRY, CDR2 SYGVKD. As DNA, the CDR3 is TGTGCCATCAGTGACAACGACAGGAGGAACACTGAAGCTTTCTTT. Translated: CAISDNDRRNTEAFF.

A word on this clone: The sample has other DNA sequences that encode this CDR3 too. The chain employs TRBV27 and TRBJ2-2; the match to TRBD1 covers 7 bases. The junction had 4 bases not matched to a gene; V was cut back by 6 bases and J by 3 bases. The germline CDR1 and CDR2 sequences are MNHEY and SMNVEV (reference sequence). CDR3 length equals 14 residues. The CDR3 protein is CASRPGQHTGELFF. The CDR3 region has the DNA TGTGCCAGCAGGCCGGGACAGCACACCGGGGAGCTGTTTTTT.

V and J are TRBV5-8 and TRBJ2-5, with unresolved D. CDR1 is SGHTS, CDR2 YDEGEE, per germline. The CDR3 loop spans 14 amino acids. Trimming cost V 1 base and J 0 bases, with 7 bases left between them. The CDR3 DNA reads TGTGCCAGCAGCTTGAAGTCTTACCAAGAGACCCAGTACTTC. Translation: CASSLKSYQETQYF.

The V call is TRBV2, the J call TRBJ1-1, with a weak D call TRBD1 (6 bases). The CDR3 extends over 15 amino acids. Germline values: CDR1 SNHLY, CDR2 FYNNEI. V lost 2 bases to trimming and J lost 4 bases, with 14 bases between them. This CDR3 reads CASSELTGIGTEAFF. The CDR3 nucleotides read TGTGCCAGCAGTGAACTCACAGGGATTGGCACTGAAGCTTTCTTT.

The rearrangement uses TRBV19 and TRBJ2-3, with D tentatively TRBD1 or TRBD2 (5 bases each). Trimming removed 1 base at V and 2 bases at J, with 7 bases between. Germline V gives CDR1 LNHDA, CDR2 SQIVND (reference sequence). This CDR3 is 14 amino acids long. The DNA of the CDR3 is TGTGCCAGTAGTATAGCGGGGCCCACAGATACGCAGTATTTT. As protein: CASSIAGPTDTQYF.

The chain uses TRBV7-9 and TRBJ2-1; D is uncertain. The CDR3 contains 13 residues. The germline V gene encodes CDR1 SEHNR and CDR2 FQNEAQ (reference sequence). The V end lost 6 bases, the J end lost 5 bases, and 11 bases lay between the germline ends. The CDR3 DNA sequence: TGTGCCAGCAGGCCAAGGGTGGACAATGAGCAGTTCTTC. This translates into CASRPRVDNEQFF.

This chain connects TRBV6-5 to TRBJ2-5; D possibly corresponds to TRBD2 (6 bases). Between the trimmed V and J ends, which lost 5 bases and 0 bases, there was a span of 7 bases. The CDR3 runs to 13 residues. Germline CDR1 reads MNHEY; CDR2 reads SVGAGI. This CDR3 reads CASSGGDQETQYF. The CDR3 DNA reads as TGTGCCAGCAGTGGAGGGGACCAAGAGACCCAGTACTTC.

V gene TRBV6-6 combines with J gene TRBJ1-2, with 9 bases that match TRBD1. Germline lookup yields CDR1 MNHNY and CDR2 SVGAGI (reference sequence). There are 14 residues in the CDR3. With V trimmed by 6 bases and J by 0 bases, 2 bases remained unmatched. CDR3 sequence: CASSWTGANYGYTF. Written as DNA, the CDR3 is TGTGCCAGCAGCTGGACAGGGGCTAACTATGGCTACACCTTC.

The chain links TRBV11-2 to TRBJ2-7, with D perhaps matching TRBD1 (7 bases). Looked up from germline, CDR1 is SGHAT and CDR2 is FQNNGV. Trimming removed 4 bases at V and 9 bases at J, with 16 bases between. The CDR3 loop spans 13 amino acids. This chain's CDR3 is CASSSPGRDRQYF. CDR3 bases: TGTGCCAGCAGCTCACCAGGGCGGGACAGGCAGTACTTC.

The V call is TRBV18, the J call TRBJ2-7; D is perhaps TRBD1 (7 bases). The CDR3 is 15 residues long. Trimming shortened V by 3 bases and J by 0 bases, and 12 bases separated the two germline ends. Per germline, CDR1 KGHSH and CDR2 LQKENI. The CDR3: CASSPSRGDSYEQYF. The CDR3 coding sequence is TGTGCCAGCTCACCCTCCAGGGGGGACTCCTACGAGCAGTACTTC.

This clone has more than one count but fewer than ten. The same CDR3 can be traced to other DNA sequences in this sample. The chain combines TRBV6-5 with TRBJ2-7; no definite D call. The length of the CDR3 is 11 residues. V shed 0 bases and J shed 7 bases, with 4 bases lying between them. The germline CDR1 and CDR2 sequences are MNHEY and SVGAGI. The CDR3 DNA is TGTGCCAGCAGTTACTCGAGTGAGCAGTACTTC. It yields the protein CASSYSSEQYF.

J is TRBJ1-6 and V is TRBV11-2; D uncertain. The germline V gene has CDR1 SGHAT and CDR2 FQNNGV. The CDR3 is 11 amino acids. The V end was cut by 4 bases, the J end by 12 bases, with 7 bases between. CDR3 in amino acids: CASSSGVPLHF. The DNA for the CDR3 is TGTGCCAGCAGCTCCGGAGTACCCCTCCACTTT.

The table lists this clone with a count of one. Written as DNA, the CDR3 is TGTGCCAGCGCCTCCGGGACTAGCGGAGTAGGGCCTCAAGAGACCCAGTACTTC. Protein: CASASGTSGVGPQETQYF. The chain combines TRBV5-4 with TRBJ2-5, with 11 positions matching TRBD2. Unmatched junction bases numbered 16, after V lost 7 bases and J lost 2 bases. From germline, CDR1 is SGHNT and CDR2 YYREEE (reference sequence). This CDR3 is 18 amino acids long.